These 18 T cell receptor beta chains came from one sample sequenced in a study of human T cells and chemical hapten exposure. Time point: pre-sensitization, week 0. Treatment noted: therapeutic diphenylcyclopropenone sensitization with weekly scalp DPC. MiXCR, applied by TCRdb to the RACE reads, yields one record per CDR3 protein. The table records roughly 90,000 distinct CDR3 sequences, about 8.9% of them present only once. This sample comprised whole blood, obtained in connection with sensitization to the hapten diphenylcyclopropenone (DPC). The receptors originated from a woman between 40 and 50 years old with alopecia areata. Some clones in this sample may be carry-over from other donors' samples.

This clonotype occurred many times. V and J are TRBV27 and TRBJ1-4, with 7 nucleotides matching TRBD1. The CDR3 sequence is 15 residues long. The ends lost 5 bases at V and 8 bases at J; junction bases unmatched: 11. Germline loops: CDR1 MNHEY, CDR2 SMNVEV (reference sequence). The CDR3 reads CASSGKQGPGEKLFF. The CDR3, as DNA: TGTGCCAGCAGTGGAAAACAGGGGCCGGGGGAAAAACTGTTTTTT.

This clonotype showed up just a few times. V is TRBV7-2 and J is TRBJ2-3, with D perhaps given as TRBD1 or TRBD2 (5 bases each). CDR1 SGHTA and CDR2 FQGNSA come from the germline V gene. The CDR3 runs to 14 residues. Trimming removed 8 bases from V and 4 bases from J, with 16 bases in between. The CDR3 is CASPDGVRADTQYF. CDR3 in DNA: TGTGCCAGCCCCGACGGGGTCAGGGCAGATACGCAGTATTTT.

This clonotype came up many times. The chain has TRBV12-3 or TRBV12-4 and TRBJ2-2; no clear D. The CDR3 is 12 residues long. Trimming took off 5 bases at V and 4 bases at J, with 5 bases between the two ends. The CDR3 DNA reads as TGTGCCAGCAGTCGCCCCACCGGGGAGCTGTTTTTT. It translates to CASSRPTGELFF.

This clonotype was seen a handful of times. The rearrangement uses TRBV3-2 and TRBJ2-1. TRBV3-2 is a documented pseudogene. The CDR3 contains 15 residues. For the CDR3, the DNA is TGTGCCAGCAGCCAAGAACGCCAGATAGTTGATGAGCAGTTCTTC. It translates to CASSQERQIVDEQFF.

In regard to this clonotype: A read error is possible here, since a much larger clone lies one base away. Given the absence of the conserved phenylalanine or tryptophan at the CDR3 end, a read error is likely. The genes are TRBV20-1 and TRBJ2-2, with TRBD2 identical over 10 bases. Losses at the gene ends were 5 bases for V and 1 base for J; bases not matched to a gene: 4. The CDR3 spans 15 residues. Germline-derived CDR1 and CDR2 are DFQATT and SNEGSKA (reference sequence). The CDR3, as DNA: TGCAGTGCTGCTACTAGCGGGGTGAACACCGGGGAGCTGTTTTAT. Translating it yields CSAATSGVNTGELFY.

In this sample, this clonotype turned up many times. This sequence joins TRBV11-2 and TRBJ1-1; tentatively, D is TRBD1 (6 bases). Germline CDR1 is SGHAT and CDR2 is FQNNGV. V dropped 2 bases and J dropped 0 bases, with 13 bases sitting between them. The CDR3 contains 16 residues. The chain's CDR3 is CASSLSTGTMNTEAFF. Here the CDR3 DNA reads TGTGCCAGCAGCTTATCGACCGGGACAATGAACACTGAAGCTTTCTTT.

This clonotype was counted only a few times. J is TRBJ2-7 and V is TRBV5-6; unclear D gene. Germline values: CDR1 SGHDT, CDR2 YYEEEE. CDR3 length: 14 residues. The V gene lost 0 bases and the J gene lost 3 bases, with 10 bases spanning the gap. CDR3 loop: CASSLAGSFYEQYF. CDR3 nucleotide sequence: TGTGCCAGCAGCTTGGCGGGTTCTTTCTACGAGCAGTACTTC.

This clonotype came up many times. The chain joins TRBV7-6 to TRBJ1-3; D may be TRBD1 (6 bases). Trimming took off 5 bases at V and 6 bases at J, with 23 bases between the two ends. The CDR3 runs 17 residues. CDR1 SGHVS and CDR2 FNYEAQ come from the germline V gene. The CDR3 is CASSRDRTEIGKNTIYF. The CDR3 DNA follows: TGTGCCAGCAGCCGCGACAGGACAGAAATAGGCAAAAACACCATATATTTT.

This clonotype occurred many times. The chain recombines TRBV20-1 with TRBJ1-4; a weak D match, TRBD1 (5 bases). Germline V gives CDR1 DFQATT, CDR2 SNEGSKA (reference sequence). The CDR3 loop spans 13 amino acids. The V end lost 5 bases, the J end lost 6 bases, and 13 bases lay between the germline ends. In nucleotides, the CDR3 is TGCAGTGCTCACCAGGGTGGGCATGAAAAACTGTTTTTT. This sequence encodes CSAHQGGHEKLFF.

This clonotype has at least ten counts. The CDR3 bases are TGTGCTAGCGGGCACAGGGATCGTACCGGGGAGCTGTTTTTT. Translating it yields CASGHRDRTGELFF. This sequence joins TRBV7-7 and TRBJ2-2; D might be TRBD2 (7 bases). Germline V gene data show CDR1 as SSHAT and CDR2 as FNYEAQ (reference sequence). This CDR3 spans 14 amino acids.

This clonotype has a count of ten or more. V gene TRBV6-5 combines with J gene TRBJ2-3; 10 bases align to TRBD2. Looked up from germline, CDR1 is MNHEY and CDR2 is SVGAGI. V trimming: 7 bases; J trimming: 5 bases; junction bases outside the gene matches: 18. The CDR3 totals 18 residues. The CDR3 region has the DNA TGTGCCAGCAACTTACTCTCCCAGCTAGCGGGGGTGGAAGATACGCAGTATTTT. This codes for CASNLLSQLAGVEDTQYF.

This clonotype was found many times. One junction end does not reproduce the germline sequence, and a read error may be involved. The chain carries TRBV9 and TRBJ1-6, with 7 bases fitting TRBD1. The CDR3 is made up of 19 amino acids. Germline values: CDR1 SGDLS, CDR2 YYNGEE. The CDR3 DNA follows: TGTGCCAGCAGCGGGCAAAACAGGGGCGGGGGCTCCTATAATTCACCCCTCCATTTT. Amino acid sequence: CASSGQNRGGGSYNSPLHF. The full variable domain, with the rest looked up from reference TRBV9 and TRBJ1-6, is DSGVTQTPKHLITATGQRVTLRCSPRSGDLSVYWYQQSLDQGLQFLIQYYNGEERAKGNILERFSAQQFPDLHSELNLSSLELGDSALYFCASSGQNRGGGSYNSPLHFGNGTRLTVT.

This chain joins TRBV7-2 and TRBJ2-3, with unresolved D. CDR1 is SGHTA, CDR2 FQGNSA, per germline. V lost 5 bases and J lost 2, with 5 bases in between. This CDR3 contains 12 residues. CDR3 residues: CASSRLTDTQYF. In DNA form, the CDR3 reads TGTGCCAGCAGCCGCCTCACAGATACGCAGTATTTT.

In this sample, this clonotype turned up many times. The chain carries TRBV15 and TRBJ2-2, with TRBD1 matching 11 bases. The trim removed 0 bases at V and 3 bases at J, leaving 0 bases unmatched. CDR1 LNHNV and CDR2 YYDKDF come from the germline V gene (reference sequence). The CDR3 covers 16 residues. The CDR3 nucleotides are TGTGCCACCAGCAGAGAGGGACAGGGGGACACCGGGGAGCTGTTTTTT. It codes for CATSREGQGDTGELFF.

V gene TRBV19 combines with J gene TRBJ1-2; D might be TRBD1 (6 bases). The germline gives CDR1 LNHDA, CDR2 SQIVND (reference sequence). V was cut by 9 bases and J by 14 bases, with 22 bases left in between. The CDR3 loop spans 12 amino acids. The CDR3 sequence: CARPSRGPPYTF. In DNA form, the CDR3 reads TGTGCCAGACCGAGCAGGGGACCCCCGTATACCTTC.

Note on this clonotype: A read error is possible here, since a much larger clone lies one base away. J is TRBJ1-4 and V is TRBV18, with 8 nucleotides matching TRBD1. Germline assignment: CDR1 KGHSH and CDR2 LQKENI. The CDR3 covers 13 residues. The CDR3 nucleotides are TGTGTCAGCTCACCCAGGACAGGGGAAAAACTGTTTTTT. Residues: CVSSPRTGEKLFF.

This clonotype showed up many times. V usage is TRBV3-1 and J usage is TRBJ1-1; D is undetermined. The V gene's germline CDR1 is LGHDT and CDR2 YNNKEL (reference sequence). The CDR3 loop spans 13 amino acids. V was trimmed by 0 bases and J by 4 bases, leaving 6 bases between them. CDR3 loop: CASSQDGSTEAFF. CDR3 coding DNA: TGTGCCAGCAGCCAAGATGGGTCCACTGAAGCTTTCTTT. Drawing the rest from reference TRBV3-1 and TRBJ1-1, the complete variable domain is DTAVSQTPKYLVTQMGNDKSIKCEQNLGHDTMYWYKQDSKKFLKIMFSYNNKELIINETVPNRFSPKSPDKAHLNLHINSLELGDSAVYFCASSQDGSTEAFFGQGTRLTVV.

This clonotype has only a few counts. V gene TRBV6-5 combines with J gene TRBJ2-4; D is tentatively TRBD1 or TRBD2 (5 bases each). V shed 5 bases and J shed 8 bases, with 16 bases lying between them. The CDR3 loop spans 14 amino acids. CDR1 is MNHEY and CDR2 is SVGAGI in the germline V gene. In nucleotides, the CDR3 is TGTGCCAGCAGTCCCTACGGGGCGGAAGACATTCAGTACTTC. Its protein is CASSPYGAEDIQYF.